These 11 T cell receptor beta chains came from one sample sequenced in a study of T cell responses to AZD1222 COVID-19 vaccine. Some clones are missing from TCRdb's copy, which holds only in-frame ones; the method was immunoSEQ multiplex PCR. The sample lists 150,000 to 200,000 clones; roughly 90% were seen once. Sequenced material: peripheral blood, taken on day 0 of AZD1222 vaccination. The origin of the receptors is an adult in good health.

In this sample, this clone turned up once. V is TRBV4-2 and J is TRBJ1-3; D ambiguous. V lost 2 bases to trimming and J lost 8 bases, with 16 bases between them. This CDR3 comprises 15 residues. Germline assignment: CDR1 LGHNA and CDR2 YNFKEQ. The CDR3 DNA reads TGTGCCAGCAGCCAAACGGGATTAAGTAAGCACACCATATATTTT. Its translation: CASSQTGLSKHTIYF.

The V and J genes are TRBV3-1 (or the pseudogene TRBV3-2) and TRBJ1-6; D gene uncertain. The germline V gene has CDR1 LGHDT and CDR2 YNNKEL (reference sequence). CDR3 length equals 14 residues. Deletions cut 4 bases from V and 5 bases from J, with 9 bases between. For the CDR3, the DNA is TGTGCCAGCAGCCTGGACGGGAATAATTCACCCCTCCACTTT. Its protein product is CASSLDGNNSPLHF.

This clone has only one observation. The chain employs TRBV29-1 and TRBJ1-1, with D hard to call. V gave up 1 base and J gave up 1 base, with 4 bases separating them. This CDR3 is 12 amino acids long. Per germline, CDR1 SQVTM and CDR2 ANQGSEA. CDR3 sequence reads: CSVEAENTEAFF. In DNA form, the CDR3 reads TGCAGCGTTGAAGCCGAGAACACTGAAGCTTTCTTT.

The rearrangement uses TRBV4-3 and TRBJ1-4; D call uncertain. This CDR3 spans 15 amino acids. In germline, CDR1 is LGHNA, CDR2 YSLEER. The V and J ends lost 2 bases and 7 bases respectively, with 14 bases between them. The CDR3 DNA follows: TGCGCCAGCAGCCAATCATTAAAGGAGGGTGAAAAACTGTTTTTT. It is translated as CASSQSLKEGEKLFF.

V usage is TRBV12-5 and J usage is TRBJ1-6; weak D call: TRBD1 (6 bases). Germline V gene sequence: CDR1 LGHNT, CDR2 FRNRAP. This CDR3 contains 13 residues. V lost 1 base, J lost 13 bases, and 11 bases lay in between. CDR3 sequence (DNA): TGTGCTAGTGGTTTGGAACAGGGCTCCCCCCTCCACTTT. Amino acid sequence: CASGLEQGSPLHF.

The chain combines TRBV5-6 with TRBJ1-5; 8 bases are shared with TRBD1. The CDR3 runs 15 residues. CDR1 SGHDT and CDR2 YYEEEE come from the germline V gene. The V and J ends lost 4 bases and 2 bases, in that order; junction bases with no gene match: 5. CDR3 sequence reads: CASSPTGAGNQPQHF. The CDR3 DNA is TGTGCCAGCAGCCCGACAGGGGCCGGCAATCAGCCCCAGCATTTT.

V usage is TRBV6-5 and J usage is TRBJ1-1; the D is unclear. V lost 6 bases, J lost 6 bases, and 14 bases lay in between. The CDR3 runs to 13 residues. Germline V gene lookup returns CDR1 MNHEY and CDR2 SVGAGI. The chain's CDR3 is CASRPTGLAEAFF. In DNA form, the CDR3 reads TGTGCCAGCAGGCCCACGGGGTTGGCTGAAGCTTTCTTT.

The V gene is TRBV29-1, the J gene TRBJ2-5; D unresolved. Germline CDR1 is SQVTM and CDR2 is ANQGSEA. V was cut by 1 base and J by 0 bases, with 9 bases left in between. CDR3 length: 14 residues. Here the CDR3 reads CSVEGGRHQETQYF. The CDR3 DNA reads TGCAGCGTTGAAGGGGGAAGGCACCAAGAGACCCAGTACTTC. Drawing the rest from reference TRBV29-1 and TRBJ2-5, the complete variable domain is SAVISQKPSRDICQRGTSLTIQCQVDSQVTMMFWYRQQPGQSLTLIATANQGSEATYESGFVIDKFPISRPNLTFSTLTVSNMSPEDSSIYLCSVEGGRHQETQYFGPGTRLLVL.

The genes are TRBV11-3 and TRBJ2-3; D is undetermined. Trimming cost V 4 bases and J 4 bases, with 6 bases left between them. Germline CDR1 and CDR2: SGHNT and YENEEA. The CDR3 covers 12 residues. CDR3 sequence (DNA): TGTGCCAGCAGCTCCGGATCAGATACGCAGTATTTT. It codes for CASSSGSDTQYF.

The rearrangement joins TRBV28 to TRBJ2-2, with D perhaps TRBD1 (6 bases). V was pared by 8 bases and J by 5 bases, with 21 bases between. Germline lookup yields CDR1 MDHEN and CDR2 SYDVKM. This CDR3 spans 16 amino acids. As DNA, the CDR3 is TGTGCCAGCGGCCTACCGAGGGGGAAGAGAACCGGGGAGCTGTTTTTT. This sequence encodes CASGLPRGKRTGELFF.

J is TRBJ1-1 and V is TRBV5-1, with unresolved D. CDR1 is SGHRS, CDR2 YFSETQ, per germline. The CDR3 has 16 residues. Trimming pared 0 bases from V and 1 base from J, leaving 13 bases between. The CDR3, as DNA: TGCGCCAGCAGCTTGGACGGTCTCAGCCGGAACACTGAAGCTTTCTTT. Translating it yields CASSLDGLSRNTEAFF. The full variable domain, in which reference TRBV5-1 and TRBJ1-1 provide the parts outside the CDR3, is KAGVTQTPRYLIKTRGQQVTLSCSPISGHRSVSWYQQTPGQGLQFLFEYFSETQRNKGNFPGRFSGRQFSNSRSEMNVSTLELGDSALYLCASSLDGLSRNTEAFFGQGTRLTVV.